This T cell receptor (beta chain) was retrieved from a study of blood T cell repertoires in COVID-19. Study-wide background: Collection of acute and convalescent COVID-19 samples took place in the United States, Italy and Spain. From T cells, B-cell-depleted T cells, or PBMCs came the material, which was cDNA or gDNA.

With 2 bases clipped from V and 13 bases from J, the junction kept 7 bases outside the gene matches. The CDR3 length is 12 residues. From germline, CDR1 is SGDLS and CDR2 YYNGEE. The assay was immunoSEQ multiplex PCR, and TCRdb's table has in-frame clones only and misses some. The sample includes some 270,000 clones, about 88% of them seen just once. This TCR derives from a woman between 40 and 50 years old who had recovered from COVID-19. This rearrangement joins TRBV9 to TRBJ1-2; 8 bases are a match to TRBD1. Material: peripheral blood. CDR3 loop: CASSVQGAKLTF. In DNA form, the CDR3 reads TGTGCCAGCAGCGTGCAGGGGGCTAAGCTCACCTTC.